This is a list of T cell receptor beta chains from one sample in a study of blood T cell repertoires in COVID-19. Assay used: immunoSEQ multiplex PCR; TCRdb lists only in-frame clones, some missing. This sample has 80,000 or so clones, with around nine tenths found just once. Material for sequencing was peripheral blood. The source is a woman aged 55 to 70 with acute or convalescent COVID-19. CDR3s include the opening cysteine and the closing phenylalanine or tryptophan. A D gene is named only where the DNA matches it firmly. Some rows mark clone size as missing; the rest say once, few, many or name a class of expanded clone.

clone size: .
D gene: TRBD2
V gene: TRBV7-9
J gene: TRBJ2-1
CDR3 protein: CASSLGGNFNEQFF
CDR3 DNA: TGTGCCAGCAGCTTGGGGGGGAATTTCAATGAGCAGTTCTTC

clone size: .
D gene: TRBD1
V gene: TRBV28
J gene: TRBJ1-1
CDR3 protein: CATKGQGATEAFF
CDR3 DNA: TGTGCCACCAAAGGACAGGGGGCAACGGAAGCTTTCTTT

clone size: .
D gene: TRBD2
V gene: TRBV27
J gene: TRBJ2-7
CDR3 protein: CARTGGGNYEQYF
CDR3 DNA: TGTGCCAGGACTGGGGGGGGTAATTACGAGCAGTACTTC

clone size: .
D gene: .
V gene: TRBV30
J gene: TRBJ1-5
CDR3 protein: CAWSAGSNQPQHF
CDR3 DNA: TGTGCCTGGAGTGCGGGGAGCAATCAGCCCCAGCATTTT

clone size: .
D gene: .
V gene: TRBV10-3
J gene: TRBJ1-4
CDR3 protein: CAISESDQGEKLFF
CDR3 DNA: TGTGCCATCAGTGAGTCGGATCAGGGTGAAAAACTGTTTTTT

clone size: .
D gene: TRBD2
V gene: TRBV7-9
J gene: TRBJ2-5
CDR3 protein: CASSLLAGTQETQYF
CDR3 DNA: TGTGCCAGCAGCTTACTAGCGGGGACTCAAGAGACCCAGTACTTC

clone size: .
D gene: .
V gene: TRBV28
J gene: TRBJ1-2
CDR3 protein: CASSLLAGENGYTF
CDR3 DNA: TGTGCCAGCAGTTTACTAGCAGGGGAAAATGGCTACACCTTC

clone size: .
D gene: .
V gene: TRBV11-2
J gene: TRBJ1-1
CDR3 protein: CASSPPGWYSTEAFF
CDR3 DNA: TGTGCCAGCAGCCCACCCGGGTGGTATTCCACTGAAGCTTTCTTT

clone size: .
D gene: .
V gene: TRBV14
J gene: TRBJ2-7
CDR3 protein: CASSHPRTGIHEQYF
CDR3 DNA: TGTGCCAGCAGCCACCCCCGAACAGGGATCCACGAGCAGTACTTC

clone size: .
D gene: TRBD2
V gene: TRBV28
J gene: TRBJ2-1
CDR3 protein: CASSSPGLAGGEFF
CDR3 DNA: TGTGCCAGCAGTTCCCCCGGGCTAGCGGGGGGAGAGTTCTTC

clone size: .
D gene: TRBD1
V gene: TRBV11-1
J gene: TRBJ2-7
CDR3 protein: CASSFLGTGTREQYF
CDR3 DNA: TGTGCCAGCAGCTTTCTTGGGACAGGGACGCGGGAGCAGTACTTC

clone size: .
D gene: .
V gene: TRBV2
J gene: TRBJ1-4
CDR3 protein: CASSEGTANEKLFF
CDR3 DNA: TGTGCCAGCAGTGAAGGGACAGCAAATGAAAAACTGTTTTTT

clone size: .
D gene: .
V gene: TRBV19
J gene: TRBJ1-1
CDR3 protein: CASREDHTEAFF
CDR3 DNA: TGTGCCAGTAGGGAGGATCACACTGAAGCTTTCTTT

clone size: .
D gene: TRBD1
V gene: TRBV27
J gene: TRBJ1-4
CDR3 protein: CASSPREPGQTPRNNEKLFF
CDR3 DNA: TGTGCCAGCAGTCCCCGTGAACCGGGACAGACGCCTCGTAATAATGAAAAACTGTTTTTT

clone size: .
D gene: .
V gene: TRBV19
J gene: TRBJ1-1
CDR3 protein: CASRGRGLPNTEAFF
CDR3 DNA: TGTGCCAGTAGGGGGAGGGGATTACCGAACACTGAAGCTTTCTTT

clone size: .
D gene: TRBD2
V gene: TRBV6-7
J gene: TRBJ2-7
CDR3 protein: CASSYGGRAIQQYF
CDR3 DNA: TGTGCCAGCAGTTACGGCGGGAGGGCCATTCAGCAGTACTTC

clone size: .
D gene: .
V gene: TRBV5-1
J gene: TRBJ2-7
CDR3 protein: CASSSGLSYEQYF
CDR3 DNA: TGCGCCAGCAGCTCGGGACTCTCCTACGAGCAGTACTTC

clone size: .
D gene: .
V gene: TRBV12-3/TRBV12-4
J gene: TRBJ1-2
CDR3 protein: CASSTDSNYGYTF
CDR3 DNA: TGTGCCAGCAGTACAGATAGTAACTATGGCTACACCTTC

clone size: .
D gene: .
V gene: TRBV7-2
J gene: TRBJ2-1
CDR3 protein: CASSRYGGGVVQNEQFF
CDR3 DNA: TGTGCCAGCAGCCGGTATGGCGGGGGCGTGGTTCAGAATGAGCAGTTCTTC

clone size: .
D gene: TRBD1
V gene: TRBV2
J gene: TRBJ1-2
CDR3 protein: CASSVRQGEGGYTF
CDR3 DNA: TGTGCCAGCAGTGTCCGACAGGGCGAGGGTGGCTACACCTTC

clone size: .
D gene: .
V gene: TRBV14
J gene: TRBJ1-6
CDR3 protein: CASSLGKTPRDSPLHF
CDR3 DNA: TGTGCCAGCAGCCTCGGGAAGACCCCACGGGATTCACCCCTCCACTTT

clone size: .
D gene: .
V gene: TRBV5-1
J gene: TRBJ2-2
CDR3 protein: CASSLSGNTGELFF
CDR3 DNA: TGCGCCAGCAGCTTGAGCGGGAACACCGGGGAGCTGTTTTTT

clone size: .
D gene: TRBD1
V gene: TRBV27
J gene: TRBJ1-1
CDR3 protein: CASSLKRQGGMNTEAFF
CDR3 DNA: TGTGCCAGCAGTTTAAAGAGACAGGGGGGGATGAACACTGAAGCTTTCTTT

clone size: .
D gene: .
V gene: TRBV7-2
J gene: TRBJ2-1
CDR3 protein: CASSANDREQFF
CDR3 DNA: TGTGCCAGCAGCGCCAATGACAGAGAGCAGTTCTTC

clone size: .
D gene: .
V gene: TRBV28
J gene: TRBJ2-3
CDR3 protein: CASSPHTQGTDTQYF
CDR3 DNA: TGTGCCAGCAGCCCGCACACACAGGGCACAGATACGCAGTATTTT

clone size: .
D gene: TRBD2
V gene: TRBV5-1
J gene: TRBJ2-7
CDR3 protein: CASSVVRTSGSDYEQYF
CDR3 DNA: TGCGCCAGCAGCGTGGTTCGGACTAGCGGGTCCGACTACGAGCAGTACTTC

clone size: .
D gene: TRBD1
V gene: TRBV6-2/TRBV6-3
J gene: TRBJ2-3
CDR3 protein: CASSLTGADTQYF
CDR3 DNA: TGTGCCAGCAGTTTGACAGGGGCAGATACGCAGTATTTT

clone size: .
D gene: TRBD2
V gene: TRBV27
J gene: TRBJ2-1
CDR3 protein: CASSLVAGGPYNEQFF
CDR3 DNA: TGTGCCAGCAGTTTAGTCGCGGGAGGACCCTACAATGAGCAGTTCTTC

clone size: .
D gene: .
V gene: TRBV6-2/TRBV6-3
J gene: TRBJ1-1
CDR3 protein: CASSYYARIQPDRNTEAFF
CDR3 DNA: TGTGCCAGCAGTTATTATGCACGCATCCAACCAGACAGAAACACTGAAGCTTTCTTT

clone size: .
D gene: TRBD1
V gene: TRBV28
J gene: TRBJ2-7
CDR3 protein: CASSFEDRGQYF
CDR3 DNA: TGTGCCAGCAGTTTCGAGGACAGGGGCCAGTACTTC

clone size: .
D gene: TRBD1
V gene: TRBV5-1
J gene: TRBJ1-4
CDR3 protein: CASSYQQGEKLFF
CDR3 DNA: TGCGCCAGCAGCTACCAACAGGGGGAAAAACTGTTTTTT

clone size: .
D gene: TRBD1
V gene: TRBV9
J gene: TRBJ2-3
CDR3 protein: CASSVTTGGGTDTQYF
CDR3 DNA: TGTGCCAGCAGCGTAACCACAGGGGGCGGCACAGATACGCAGTATTTT

clone size: .
D gene: TRBD1
V gene: TRBV6-1
J gene: TRBJ1-5
CDR3 protein: CASSARRTGPNQPQHF
CDR3 DNA: TGTGCCAGCAGTGCCCGACGGACAGGACCCAATCAGCCCCAGCATTTT

clone size: .
D gene: .
V gene: TRBV5-1
J gene: TRBJ2-7
CDR3 protein: CASSLGLGEEGEQYF
CDR3 DNA: TGCGCCAGCAGCTTGGGTCTGGGGGAGGAGGGCGAGCAGTACTTC

clone size: few
D gene: .
V gene: TRBV7-9
J gene: TRBJ1-1
CDR3 protein: CASSLTTGEAFF
CDR3 DNA: TGTGCCAGCAGCCTGACTACCGGTGAAGCTTTCTTT

clone size: .
D gene: TRBD1
V gene: TRBV6-1
J gene: TRBJ2-4
CDR3 protein: CASSPGTVENIQYF
CDR3 DNA: TGTGCCAGCAGCCCCGGGACAGTGGAGAACATTCAGTACTTC

clone size: .
D gene: TRBD2
V gene: TRBV5-1
J gene: TRBJ2-1
CDR3 protein: CASSLMGGGFDEQFF
CDR3 DNA: TGCGCCAGCAGCTTAATGGGCGGGGGTTTCGATGAGCAGTTCTTC